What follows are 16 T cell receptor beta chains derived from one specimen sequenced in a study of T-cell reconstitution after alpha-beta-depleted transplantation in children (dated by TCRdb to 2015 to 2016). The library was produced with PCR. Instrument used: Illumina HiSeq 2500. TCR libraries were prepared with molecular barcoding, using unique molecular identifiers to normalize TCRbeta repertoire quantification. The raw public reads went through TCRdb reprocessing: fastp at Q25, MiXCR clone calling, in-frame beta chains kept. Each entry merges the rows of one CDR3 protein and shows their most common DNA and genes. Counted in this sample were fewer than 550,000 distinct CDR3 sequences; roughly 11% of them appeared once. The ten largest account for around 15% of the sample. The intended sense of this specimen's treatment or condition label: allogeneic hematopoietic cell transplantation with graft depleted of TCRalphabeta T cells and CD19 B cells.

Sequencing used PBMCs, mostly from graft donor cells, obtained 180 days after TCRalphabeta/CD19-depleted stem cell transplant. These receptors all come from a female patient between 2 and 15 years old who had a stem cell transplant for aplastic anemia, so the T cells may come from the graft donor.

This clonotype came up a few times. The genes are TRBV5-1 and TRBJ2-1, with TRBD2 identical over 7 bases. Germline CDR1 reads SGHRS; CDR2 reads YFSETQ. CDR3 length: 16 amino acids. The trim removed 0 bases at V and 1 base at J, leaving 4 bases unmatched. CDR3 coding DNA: TGCGCCAGCAGCTTGGGGGGGGGGATTTCCTACAATGAGCAGTTCTTC. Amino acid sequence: CASSLGGGISYNEQFF.

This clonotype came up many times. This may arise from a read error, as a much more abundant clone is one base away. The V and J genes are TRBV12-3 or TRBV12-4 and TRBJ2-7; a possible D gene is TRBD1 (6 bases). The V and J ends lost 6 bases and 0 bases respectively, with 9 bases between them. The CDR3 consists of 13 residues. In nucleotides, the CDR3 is TGTGCCAGCAGCCAAGGGGGCTCCTACGAGCAGTACGTC. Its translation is CASSQGGSYEQYV.

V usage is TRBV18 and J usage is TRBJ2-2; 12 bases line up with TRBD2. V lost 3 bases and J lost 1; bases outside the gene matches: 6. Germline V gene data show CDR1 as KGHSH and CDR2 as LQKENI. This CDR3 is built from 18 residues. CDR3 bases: TGTGCCAGCTCACCCAGACTAGCGGGAGCCCTGAACACCGGGGAGCTGTTTTTT. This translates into CASSPRLAGALNTGELFF.

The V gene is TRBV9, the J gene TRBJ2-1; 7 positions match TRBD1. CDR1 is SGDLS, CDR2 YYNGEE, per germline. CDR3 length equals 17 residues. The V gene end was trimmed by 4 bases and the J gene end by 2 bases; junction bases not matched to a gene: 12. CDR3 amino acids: CASSPYEDRRPYNEQFF. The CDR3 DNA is TGTGCCAGCAGCCCTTACGAGGACAGGCGACCCTACAATGAGCAGTTCTTC.

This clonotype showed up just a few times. The CDR3 reads CASSHASGRASRYNEQFF. For the CDR3, the DNA is TGCGCCAGCAGTCACGCTAGCGGGAGGGCCTCGAGGTACAATGAGCAGTTCTTC. The chain is built from TRBV10-2 and TRBJ2-1; TRBD2 aligns across 12 bases. The germline CDR1 and CDR2 sequences are WSHSY and SAAADI. Trimming cost V 5 bases and J 4 bases; bases outside gene matches: 12. This CDR3 comprises 18 residues.

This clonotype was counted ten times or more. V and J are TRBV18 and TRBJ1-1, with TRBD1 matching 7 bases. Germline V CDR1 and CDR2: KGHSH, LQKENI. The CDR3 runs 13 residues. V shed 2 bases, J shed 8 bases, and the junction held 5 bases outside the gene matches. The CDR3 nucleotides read TGTGCCAGCTCACCAAGGGAACAGGGGGAAGCTTTCTTT. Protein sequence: CASSPREQGEAFF.

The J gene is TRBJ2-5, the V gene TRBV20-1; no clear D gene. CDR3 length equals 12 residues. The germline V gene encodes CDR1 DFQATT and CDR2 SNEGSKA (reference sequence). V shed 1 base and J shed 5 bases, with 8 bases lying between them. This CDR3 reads CSARGGHETQYF. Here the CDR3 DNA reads TGCAGTGCTAGAGGTGGGCACGAGACCCAGTACTTC.

CDR3 protein: CASKGGRGPTDTQYF. DNA of the CDR3: TGTGCCAGCAAAGGCGGGAGGGGCCCCACAGATACGCAGTATTTT. V usage is TRBV7-8 and J usage is TRBJ2-3; 9 bases match TRBD2. J was trimmed by 2 bases and V by 7 bases; bases with no gene match: 7. There are 15 residues in the CDR3. Germline-derived CDR1 and CDR2 are SGHVS and FQNEAQ.

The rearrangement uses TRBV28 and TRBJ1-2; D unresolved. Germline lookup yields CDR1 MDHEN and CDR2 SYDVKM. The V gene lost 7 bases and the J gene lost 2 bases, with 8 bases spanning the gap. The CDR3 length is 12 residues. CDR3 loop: CASKEMNYGYTF. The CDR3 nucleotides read TGTGCCAGCAAGGAGATGAACTATGGCTACACCTTC.

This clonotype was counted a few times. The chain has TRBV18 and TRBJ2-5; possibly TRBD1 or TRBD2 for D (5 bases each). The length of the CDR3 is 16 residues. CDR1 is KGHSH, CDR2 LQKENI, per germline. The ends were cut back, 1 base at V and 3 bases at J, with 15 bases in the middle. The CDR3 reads CASSPRSGPRKETQYF. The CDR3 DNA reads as TGTGCCAGCTCACCACGGTCGGGACCCCGTAAAGAGACCCAGTACTTC.

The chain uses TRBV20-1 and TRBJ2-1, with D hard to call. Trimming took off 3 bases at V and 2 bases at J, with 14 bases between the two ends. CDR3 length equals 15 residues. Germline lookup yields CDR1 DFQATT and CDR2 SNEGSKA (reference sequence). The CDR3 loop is CSASPEGRTYNEQFF. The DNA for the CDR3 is TGCAGTGCTAGCCCGGAAGGTAGGACCTACAATGAGCAGTTCTTC.

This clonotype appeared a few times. The CDR3 region has the DNA TGCGCCAGCAGCTGGGGACTAGCGGGAGATAATGAGCAGTTCTTC. Translating it yields CASSWGLAGDNEQFF. The rearrangement uses TRBV5-1 and TRBJ2-1; the match to TRBD2 covers 14 bases. V trimming: 3 bases; J trimming: 7 bases; junction bases outside the gene matches: 3. The germline V gene encodes CDR1 SGHRS and CDR2 YFSETQ. The CDR3 runs 15 residues.

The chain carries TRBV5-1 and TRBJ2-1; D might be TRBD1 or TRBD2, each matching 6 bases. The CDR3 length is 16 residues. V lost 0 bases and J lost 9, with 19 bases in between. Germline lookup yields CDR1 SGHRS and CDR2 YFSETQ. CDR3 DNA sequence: TGCGCCAGCAGCTTGGCATCGACCTCGGGGGCTCGTGAGCAGTTCTTC. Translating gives CASSLASTSGAREQFF. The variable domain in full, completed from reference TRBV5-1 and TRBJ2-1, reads KAGVTQTPRYLIKTRGQQVTLSCSPISGHRSVSWYQQTPGQGLQFLFEYFSETQRNKGNFPGRFSGRQFSNSRSEMNVSTLELGDSALYLCASSLASTSGAREQFFGPGTRLTVL.

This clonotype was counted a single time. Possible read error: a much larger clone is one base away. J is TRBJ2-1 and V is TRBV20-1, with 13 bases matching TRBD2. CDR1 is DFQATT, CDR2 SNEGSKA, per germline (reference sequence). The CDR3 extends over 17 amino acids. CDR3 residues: CCARDQTSGRYYNEQFF. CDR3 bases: TGCTGTGCTAGAGATCAGACTAGCGGGAGGTATTACAATGAGCAGTTCTTC.

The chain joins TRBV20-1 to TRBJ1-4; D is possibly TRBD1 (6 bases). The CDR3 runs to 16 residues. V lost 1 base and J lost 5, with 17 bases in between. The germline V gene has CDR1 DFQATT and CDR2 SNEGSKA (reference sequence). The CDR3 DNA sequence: TGCAGTGCTAGAGGCGGCCCCAGGGGCCCGAATGAAAAACTGTTTTTT. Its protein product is CSARGGPRGPNEKLFF.

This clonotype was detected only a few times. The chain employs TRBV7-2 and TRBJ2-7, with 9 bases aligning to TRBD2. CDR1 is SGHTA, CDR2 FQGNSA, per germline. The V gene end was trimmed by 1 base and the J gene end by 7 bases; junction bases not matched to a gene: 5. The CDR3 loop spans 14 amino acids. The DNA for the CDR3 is TGTGCCAGCAGCTTAGTAGCGGGAGAAGGGGAGCAGTACTTC. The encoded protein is CASSLVAGEGEQYF. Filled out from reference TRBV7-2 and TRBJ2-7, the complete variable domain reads GAGVSQSPSNKVTEKGKDVELRCDPISGHTALYWYRQSLGQGLEFLIYFQGNSAPDKSGLPSDRFSAERTGGSVSTLTIQRTQQEDSAVYLCASSLVAGEGEQYFGPGTRLTVT.